This TCR beta chain was identified in a study of beta chain features in type 1 diabetes. Overall study results and limits: VDJ junctions from type 1 diabetes patients carried fewer insertions and larger deletions.

Expressed TCRB transcripts were sequenced after all isolated RNA was converted to cDNA. The repertoire was sequenced with immunoSEQ multiplex PCR; TCRdb's copy has only in-frame clones and lacks some. This table has over 700,000 clones, under 20% appearing once. Purity (above 95%) was reached by all sorted populations. Of note for this clone: Antigen specificity is unknown.

Trimming took off 3 bases at V and 0 bases at J, with 4 bases between the two ends. CDR1 SGHRS and CDR2 YFSETQ come from the germline V gene. This CDR3 is built from 13 residues. Specimen: naive CD4+ T cells from blood. The sequence was obtained from a woman younger than 35 in good health. The chain has TRBV5-1 and TRBJ1-3; D is ambiguous. The CDR3 bases are TGCGCCAGCAGCTGGAGCTCTGGAAACACCATATATTTT. This encodes CASSWSSGNTIYF.